This TCR beta chain came from a study of shared clonotypes between healthy human individuals. Comment on this clone: Its antigen is still unknown.

Findings of the study overall: Naive subsets generally exceeded memory subsets in estimated richness.

CDR3 length: 16 amino acids. Trimming pared 5 bases from V and 0 bases from J, leaving 16 bases between. Germline V lookup: CDR1 SGHAT, CDR2 FQNNGV. TCRdb's table, derived via immunoSEQ multiplex PCR, lists solely in-frame clones and lacks some. Of about 580,000 clones listed, 95% to 98% are singletons. CD45RO-negative CD8 cells positively selected for CCR7 made up the naive population, which excluded terminally differentiated effector memory CD45RA+ cells. Sequenced: naive CD8+ T cells sorted from blood. The chain combines TRBV11-2 with TRBJ2-5; D gene ambiguous. This TCR derives from a young man in good health. CDR3 sequence (DNA): TGTGCCAGCAGCCCCCCAGGTGGGATGAACCAAGAGACCCAGTACTTC. Translating it yields CASSPPGGMNQETQYF.